Each of the 25 T cell receptor beta chains below was sequenced from the same sample in a study of cytomegalovirus exposure and HLA in healthy donors. This PCR relied on a set of 60 Vbeta primers and 13 Jbeta primers. The method was immunoSEQ multiplex PCR; TCRdb's version includes in-frame clones alone and lacks a portion of them. The sample holds about 62,000 clones, about 81% seen once. The sequenced material came from PBMCs. Receptors were obtained from a woman in her twenties or thirties in good health and CMV-seronegative.

V gene TRBV4-3 combines with J gene TRBJ2-1, with 10 bases fitting TRBD2. V was pared by 3 bases and J by 2 bases, with 10 bases of the junction left unmatched. CDR3 length equals 18 residues. Germline CDR1 is LGHNA and CDR2 is YSLEER. For the CDR3, the DNA is TGCGCCAGCAGCCAGGAGCTAGCGGGAGCTGGAACCTACAATGAGCAGTTCTTC. This encodes CASSQELAGAGTYNEQFF.

J is TRBJ2-2 and V is TRBV7-9, with TRBD1 matching over 9 bases. This CDR3 comprises 19 residues. V lost 5 bases to trimming and J lost 4 bases; unmatched junction nucleotides: 17. Germline CDR1 and CDR2: SEHNR and FQNEAQ (reference sequence). The CDR3 loop is CASSVSWGQGVDGTGELFF. The CDR3 DNA reads TGTGCCAGCAGCGTGAGTTGGGGACAGGGAGTGGACGGCACCGGGGAGCTGTTTTTT.

Worth noting for this clone: The junction differs from germline at one of its ends, possibly a read error. The gene calls are TRBV10-3 and TRBJ1-1, with D hard to call. The germline V gene encodes CDR1 ENHRY and CDR2 SYGVKD. The CDR3 is 13 residues long. The CDR3 loop reads CATSGDLNAEAFF. The CDR3 nucleotides read TGTGCCACGTCCGGGGATTTGAACGCTGAAGCTTTCTTT.

This sequence joins TRBV5-1 and TRBJ1-1, with 8 bases matching TRBD1. Looked up from germline, CDR1 is SGHRS and CDR2 is YFSETQ. Trimming cost V 4 bases and J 3 bases; bases outside gene matches: 2. The CDR3 is 13 residues long. The CDR3 sequence is CASSKGQDTEAFF. The CDR3 DNA follows: TGCGCCAGCAGCAAGGGACAGGACACTGAAGCTTTCTTT.

The genes are TRBV19 and TRBJ2-7, with D possibly matching TRBD2 (6 bases). This CDR3 has 14 amino acids. V dropped 6 bases and J dropped 3 bases, with 15 bases sitting between them. The V gene's germline CDR1 is LNHDA and CDR2 SQIVND (reference sequence). CDR3 sequence: CASSPEGRSYEQYF. The DNA of the CDR3 is TGTGCCAGTAGCCCGGAGGGGCGGAGCTACGAGCAGTACTTC.

This sequence joins TRBV20-1 and TRBJ2-5; D is unresolved. V dropped 5 bases and J dropped 6 bases, with 7 bases sitting between them. CDR1 DFQATT and CDR2 SNEGSKA come from the germline V gene (reference sequence). The CDR3 runs to 10 residues. The CDR3 loop is CSASKQTQYF. The CDR3 coding sequence is TGCAGTGCTTCCAAGCAGACCCAGTACTTC.

The rearrangement joins TRBV19 to TRBJ1-2; no reliable D call. Germline lookup yields CDR1 LNHDA and CDR2 SQIVND (reference sequence). The length of the CDR3 is 15 residues. Trimming pared 3 bases from V and 0 bases from J, leaving 11 bases between. In DNA form, the CDR3 reads TGTGCCAGTAGTATGACTTCTGGATCTAACTATGGCTACACCTTC. Protein: CASSMTSGSNYGYTF.

The chain carries TRBV2 and TRBJ2-7; TRBD2 matches 9 bases. The V segment lost 3 bases and the J segment 5 bases; nucleotides outside the gene matches: 5. This CDR3 comprises 14 residues. Germline V lookup: CDR1 SNHLY, CDR2 FYNNEI. The CDR3 loop is CASSDRREGNEQYV. The DNA for the CDR3 is TGTGCCAGCAGTGACAGGCGGGAGGGTAACGAGCAGTACGTC.

The J gene is TRBJ2-3, the V gene TRBV9; D is possibly TRBD2 (7 bases). The germline V gene encodes CDR1 SGDLS and CDR2 YYNGEE. The CDR3 extends over 16 amino acids. Trimming left V 4 bases short and J 4 bases short, with 19 bases between. The CDR3, as DNA: TGTGCCAGCAGCCCCCGGGGGGCGGGAGACGCAGATACGCAGTATTTT. Protein sequence: CASSPRGAGDADTQYF.

The chain carries TRBV7-6 and TRBJ1-2, with 9 bases matching TRBD1. The germline V gene has CDR1 SGHVS and CDR2 FNYEAQ. The V segment lost 5 bases and the J segment 7 bases; nucleotides outside the gene matches: 23. CDR3 length: 19 residues. In DNA form, the CDR3 reads TGTGCCAGCAGCGCACACTCCGGGACAGGGCCCATTAACTATGTTGGCTACACCTTC. Amino acids: CASSAHSGTGPINYVGYTF.

The rearrangement uses TRBV7-2 and TRBJ2-3; 8 nucleotides agree with TRBD2. The trim removed 1 base at V and 8 bases at J, leaving 5 bases unmatched. CDR1 is SGHTA, CDR2 FQGNSA, per germline. The CDR3 sequence is 14 residues long. The CDR3 spells CASSLGTSHSTQYF. Written as DNA, the CDR3 is TGTGCCAGCAGCTTAGGGACTAGCCATAGTACGCAGTATTTT.

The V and J genes are TRBV28 and TRBJ1-4, with D possibly TRBD1 on 5 matching bases. The ends were cut back, 10 bases at V and 3 bases at J, with 12 bases in the middle. CDR1 is MDHEN and CDR2 is SYDVKM in the germline V gene. The CDR3 extends over 13 amino acids. CDR3 DNA: TGTGCCACCTTGGACATTTCTAATGAAAAACTGTTTTTT. This encodes CATLDISNEKLFF.

In DNA, the CDR3 is TGCGCCAGCAGCCGGGAACAGGGGGCGGGCGGCTATGGCTACACCTTC. Its translation is CASSREQGAGGYGYTF. The V call is TRBV5-1, the J call TRBJ1-2; TRBD1 matches at 9 bases. V dropped 4 bases and J dropped 4; count of bases not matched to a gene: 11. CDR1 is SGHRS and CDR2 is YFSETQ in the germline V gene. The CDR3 totals 16 residues.

The V gene is TRBV6-5, the J gene TRBJ2-3; D perhaps matches TRBD1 (5 bases). Trimming removed 10 bases at V and 2 bases at J, with 16 bases between. CDR1 and CDR2 from the germline V gene are MNHEY and SVGAGI. The CDR3 consists of 14 residues. The CDR3 here is CATQPGAVTDTQYF. CDR3 sequence (DNA): TGTGCCACCCAGCCTGGGGCGGTCACAGATACGCAGTATTTT.

CDR3 residues: CASSRGDGQGEQYV. Here the CDR3 DNA reads TGCGCCAGCTCGAGGGGGGACGGTCAGGGGGAGCAGTACGTC. The gene calls are TRBV5-1 and TRBJ2-7; D tentatively fits TRBD1 or TRBD2 (6 bases each). V lost 7 bases, J lost 7 bases, and 21 bases lay in between. Germline CDR1 is SGHRS and CDR2 is YFSETQ. This CDR3 has 14 amino acids.

This clone came up a few times. This rearrangement joins TRBV6-6 to TRBJ1-2; 7 bases fit TRBD1. Germline V gene lookup returns CDR1 MNHNY and CDR2 SVGAGI (reference sequence). The CDR3 contains 15 residues. V shed 2 bases and J 3 bases; nucleotides not matched to a gene: 6. The chain's CDR3 is CASSYLDRWYYGYTF. The CDR3, as DNA: TGTGCCAGCAGTTACCTGGACAGGTGGTACTATGGCTACACCTTC.

The J gene is TRBJ2-7, the V gene TRBV6-6; no firm D call. The CDR3 length is 13 residues. V was trimmed by 2 bases and J by 5 bases, leaving 10 bases between them. Germline-derived CDR1 and CDR2 are MNHNY and SVGAGI (reference sequence). The DNA for the CDR3 is TGTGCCAGCAGTTACGAGGTATACCACGAGCAGTACGTC. It codes for CASSYEVYHEQYV.

CDR3 bases: TGCGCTAGTTCCACAGGGGGCGGAGGGGCCGAGCAGTACTTC. This translates into CASSTGGGGAEQYF. This rearrangement joins TRBV5-1 to TRBJ2-5; 9 bases match TRBD1. The J call may be incorrect, as the DNA end agrees better with TRBJ2-7. Per the germline V gene, CDR1 is SGHRS and CDR2 is YFSETQ. This CDR3 contains 14 residues.

This clone was observed once. This rearrangement joins TRBV29-1 to TRBJ2-1, with TRBD2 identical over 10 bases. Germline V lookup: CDR1 SQVTM, CDR2 ANQGSEA. Trimming removed 7 bases from V and 0 bases from J; junction bases left unmatched: 3. This CDR3 region has 14 residues. The CDR3 spells CSGTSGRSYNEQFF. The DNA of the CDR3 is TGCAGCGGGACTAGCGGTCGCTCCTACAATGAGCAGTTCTTC.

The chain couples TRBV28 to TRBJ2-7; D ambiguous. V gave up 5 bases and J gave up 2 bases, with 10 bases separating them. Germline assignment: CDR1 MDHEN and CDR2 SYDVKM. The CDR3 has 13 amino acids. The CDR3 bases are TGTGCCAGCAGTCCCCCCACACCCTACGAGCAGTACTTC. Its translation is CASSPPTPYEQYF.

V usage is TRBV6-6 and J usage is TRBJ2-7; 9 nucleotides agree with TRBD2. The CDR3 is made up of 13 amino acids. Germline CDR1 reads MNHNY; CDR2 reads SVGAGI (reference sequence). The V and J ends lost 6 bases and 3 bases, in that order; junction bases with no gene match: 3. The CDR3 is CASSSGRFYEQYF. Written as DNA, the CDR3 is TGTGCCAGCAGCAGCGGGAGGTTCTACGAGCAGTACTTC.

The chain is built from TRBV28 and TRBJ1-4; 7 bases are a match to TRBD1. Germline trimming cut 8 bases from V and 6 bases from J; bases unmatched to any gene: 9. The CDR3 has 14 amino acids. The V gene's germline CDR1 is MDHEN and CDR2 SYDVKM. CDR3 bases: TGTGCCAGCCAACGACCGGGACAGTATGAAAAACTGTTTTTT. Translating gives CASQRPGQYEKLFF.

The chain links TRBV28 to TRBJ1-6; 7 nucleotides line up with TRBD1. The trim removed 6 bases at V and 10 bases at J, leaving 6 bases unmatched. The V gene's germline CDR1 is MDHEN and CDR2 SYDVKM. This CDR3 has 13 amino acids. CDR3 loop: CASSTGDGSPLHF. The DNA for the CDR3 is TGTGCCAGCAGCACAGGGGATGGCTCACCCCTCCACTTT.

This chain joins TRBV28 and TRBJ1-4, with D perhaps matching TRBD1 (6 bases). The CDR3 extends over 14 amino acids. Deletions cut 5 bases from V and 1 base from J, with 8 bases between. The germline V gene has CDR1 MDHEN and CDR2 SYDVKM. CDR3 nucleotide sequence: TGTGCCAGCAGTAAACAGGGAACTAATGAAAAACTGTTTTTT. Residues: CASSKQGTNEKLFF.

The chain carries TRBV5-8 and TRBJ1-1; TRBD1 aligns across 7 bases. This CDR3 is 13 amino acids long. CDR1 and CDR2 (germline): SGHTS, YDEGEE. Trimming removed 9 bases from V and 0 bases from J; junction bases left unmatched: 5. In DNA form, the CDR3 reads TGTGCCATTGGGACAGACATGAACACTGAAGCTTTCTTT. It translates to CAIGTDMNTEAFF.